These T cell receptor beta chains were read from a single sample in a study of technical replicates of blood from several donors. TCRdb's table, derived via immunoSEQ multiplex PCR, lists solely in-frame clones and lacks some. The top ten hold 0.2% to 0.25% of the sample, which has fewer than 100,000 clones, under 97% seen once. Sequences were obtained from T cells isolated from PBMCs. The receptors come from a human donor in good health. Each CDR3 is given with its conserved first and last residue. Each record gives: CDR3 DNA, CDR3 protein, D gene, J gene, V gene, CDR3 length. A D gene is named only where the DNA matches it firmly.

TGTGCCAGCAGCCTGGACAGGGGACAAAAACTGTTTTTT	CASSLDRGQKLFF	TRBD1	TRBJ1-4	TRBV7-8	13
TGTGCCAGCTCACTTCTCGGACTAGCGGTCGGCGAGCAGTACTTC	CASSLLGLAVGEQYF	TRBD2	TRBJ2-7	TRBV18	15
TGTGCCAGCAGTCGCTACAGAGGGATTTCCTACAATGAGCAGTTCTTC	CASSRYRGISYNEQFF	-	TRBJ2-1	TRBV28	16
TGCAGCGTTGAAGGCGGAACCTACGAGCAGTACTTC	CSVEGGTYEQYF	-	TRBJ2-7	TRBV29-1	12
TGTGCCAGCAGCCAAGATAGCGGGATATGGGCAGATACGCAGTATTTT	CASSQDSGIWADTQYF	TRBD2	TRBJ2-3	TRBV14	16
TGTGCCAGCAGTGGGCACAGCCTCGCAGATACGCAGTATTTT	CASSGHSLADTQYF	-	TRBJ2-3	TRBV2	14
TGTGCCAGCAGCTTGTCCTCGGGGTTCGAGCAGTACTTC	CASSLSSGFEQYF	-	TRBJ2-7	TRBV5-6	13
TGCGCCAGCAACCGAGATGAGACTAGCGGGAGTTACGAGCAGTACTTC	CASNRDETSGSYEQYF	TRBD2	TRBJ2-7	TRBV10-2	16
TGCGCCAGCAGCTTGACCGGGACTAGCGGGGGCCATACGCAGTATTTT	CASSLTGTSGGHTQYF	TRBD2	TRBJ2-3	TRBV5-1	16
TGTGCCAGCAGCTTGGCCCCTGATCTAACCTACGAGGGATTGCGTCAGCCCCAGCATTTT	CASSLAPDLTYEGLRQPQHF	-	TRBJ1-5	TRBV7-8	20